The sequence of this TCR beta chain was determined in a study of blood T cells in healthy people across ages. The CDR3 totals 13 residues. The V end was cut by 10 bases, the J end by 2 bases, with 14 bases between. The germline gives CDR1 ENHRY, CDR2 SYGVKD. A second PCR, run for roughly 7 to 11 cycles, used a sample-barcoded 5' primer plus a J-beta primer mix. TCRdb reprocessed the 5' RACE reads via MiXCR and lists one record per CDR3 protein. The sample records approximately 800,000 distinct CDR3 sequences, 58% being singletons. Comment on this clonotype: Its antigen is as yet unknown.

Broader study findings: Naive CD4+ cells and diversity were both higher in long-lived donors than in aged donors. Roughly linear declines in TCR beta diversity per million T cells occurred with age.

The receptor was isolated from a man aged 30 to 45 in good health. Material for sequencing was blood. The J gene is TRBJ1-2, the V gene TRBV10-3, with D perhaps matching TRBD1 (6 bases). Written as DNA, the CDR3 is TGTGCCACCGGGGCAGGGGAGAACTATGGCTACACCTTC. Amino acids: CATGAGENYGYTF.